The 28 T cell receptor beta chains below come from one sample, sequenced in a study of blood T cells in healthy people across ages. A second roughly 6 to 12 cycle PCR used barcoded and J-beta primers. Each CDR3 protein gets one entry after TCRdb re-called the 5' RACE reads with MiXCR. Of 1.5 million to 2 million distinct CDR3 sequences listed, 35% to 50% were seen once; the top ten hold roughly 23%. Sequenced sample: blood. The receptors originated from a human donor in good health.

The chain employs TRBV5-1 and TRBJ2-2; the D call may be TRBD1 or TRBD2 (5 bases each). The CDR3 is 15 residues long. Germline CDR1 is SGHRS and CDR2 is YFSETQ. Trimming left V 0 bases short and J 4 bases short, with 10 bases between. This chain's CDR3 is CASSLAPGSTGELFF. The CDR3 DNA follows: TGCGCCAGCAGCTTGGCGCCAGGGAGCACCGGGGAGCTGTTTTTT.

This clonotype was recorded many times. The chain combines TRBV29-1 with TRBJ1-1; D gene uncertain. There are 11 residues in the CDR3. V gave up 6 bases and J gave up 0 bases, with 5 bases separating them. Germline-derived CDR1 and CDR2 are SQVTM and ANQGSEA. The CDR3 is CSVGMNTEAFF. The CDR3 nucleotides read TGCAGCGTGGGGATGAACACTGAAGCTTTCTTT.

This clonotype was recorded a few times. The chain uses TRBV20-1 and TRBJ1-2, with D maybe TRBD1 (6 bases). This CDR3 contains 11 residues. V was shortened by 5 bases and J by 7 bases, with 11 bases between the two germline ends. Germline V CDR1 and CDR2: DFQATT, SNEGSKA (reference sequence). CDR3 region: CSAWGAAGYTF. As DNA, the CDR3 is TGCAGTGCTTGGGGGGCGGCTGGCTACACCTTC.

Of note for this clonotype: Just one base apart from a much larger clone, this may be a read error. V and J are TRBV15 and TRBJ2-5; D is undetermined. This CDR3 is built from 12 residues. V shed 0 bases and J shed 5 bases, with 4 bases lying between them. Germline-derived CDR1 and CDR2 are LNHNV and YYDKDF (reference sequence). This CDR3 is CATSRELETQYF. In nucleotides, the CDR3 is TGTGCCACCAGCAGAGAATTGGAGACCCAGTACTTC.

DNA of the CDR3: TGTGCCAGCAGCTTAGATAAAAACATTCAGTACTTC. The encoded protein is CASSLDKNIQYF. V usage is TRBV11-2 and J usage is TRBJ2-4; D remains ambiguous. CDR1 and CDR2 from the germline V gene are SGHAT and FQNNGV. Trimming removed 0 bases at V and 4 bases at J, with 1 base between. The length of the CDR3 is 12 residues. The full variable domain, completed using reference TRBV11-2 and TRBJ2-4, is EAGVAQSPRYKIIEKRQSVAFWCNPISGHATLYWYQQILGQGPKLLIQFQNNGVVDDSQLPKDRFSAERLKGVDSTLKIQPAKLEDSAVYLCASSLDKNIQYFGAGTRLSVL.

As regards this clonotype: Since a much larger clone is just one base distant, this may be a read error. The conserved final phenylalanine or tryptophan is absent from the CDR3, which likely points to a read error. The genes are TRBV7-7 and TRBJ2-5; 7 nucleotides match TRBD1. This CDR3 is 13 amino acids long. Germline V gene data show CDR1 as SSHAT and CDR2 as FNYEAQ (reference sequence). The CDR3 reads CASSLDRDETQYV. CDR3 sequence (DNA): TGTGCTAGCAGCTTAGACAGGGACGAGACCCAGTACGTC.

This clonotype was counted between two and nine times. This chain uses TRBV11-3 with TRBJ2-1; TRBD1 is a possible D gene (6 bases). CDR3 length equals 16 residues. The germline CDR1 and CDR2 sequences are SGHNT and YENEEA. Trimming took 0 bases from V and 4 from J, leaving 13 bases between them. CDR3 DNA: TGTGCCAGCAGCTTAGAAGGGACACAGAATTACAATGAGCAGTTCTTC. Its translation: CASSLEGTQNYNEQFF. Complete variable domain (other parts from reference TRBV11-3 and TRBJ2-1): EAGVVQSPRYKIIEKKQPVAFWCNPISGHNTLYWYLQNLGQGPELLIRYENEEAVDDSQLPKDRFSAERLKGVDSTLKIQPAELGDSAVYLCASSLEGTQNYNEQFFGPGTRLTVL.

This clonotype was seen only a few times. The chain recombines TRBV20-1 with TRBJ1-1; no clear D gene. V lost 1 base and J lost 7, with 4 bases in between. Germline assignment: CDR1 DFQATT and CDR2 SNEGSKA (reference sequence). The CDR3 length is 10 residues. The CDR3 spells CSARVVEAFF. CDR3 nucleotide sequence: TGCAGTGCTAGAGTGGTTGAAGCTTTCTTT.

The genes are TRBV6-6 and TRBJ1-5; TRBD1 is a possible D gene (5 bases). The CDR3 contains 17 residues. Germline-derived CDR1 and CDR2 are MNHNY and SVGAGI (reference sequence). V lost 5 bases to trimming and J lost 3 bases, with 20 bases between them. Here the CDR3 DNA reads TGTGCCAGCAGTACGGGGGGAGAAGGGGATTACAATCAGCCCCAGCATTTT. This encodes CASSTGGEGDYNQPQHF.

The chain employs TRBV19 and TRBJ2-5; 7 bases map to TRBD2. Germline CDR1 LNHDA, CDR2 SQIVND (reference sequence). The trim removed 3 bases at V and 4 bases at J, leaving 8 bases unmatched. CDR3 length: 15 residues. As DNA, the CDR3 is TGTGCCAGTAGTATGGTGTGGCGGGGGAGAGAGACCCAGTACTTC. Translating it yields CASSMVWRGRETQYF.

The table lists this clonotype with a few counts. DNA of the CDR3: TGCAGTGCTAGAGTAAACAAACTAGCCAAAAACATTCAGTACTTC. Translated: CSARVNKLAKNIQYF. The chain recombines TRBV20-1 with TRBJ2-4; no firm D call. Germline assignment: CDR1 DFQATT and CDR2 SNEGSKA (reference sequence). CDR3 size: 15 residues. Trimming left V 1 base short and J 0 bases short, with 10 bases between.

The chain combines TRBV7-9 with TRBJ1-2; 10 bases agree with TRBD1. Per the germline V gene, CDR1 is SEHNR and CDR2 is FQNEAQ (reference sequence). V lost 5 bases to trimming and J lost 13 bases; unmatched junction nucleotides: 7. The CDR3 is made up of 12 amino acids. The CDR3 here is CASSARQGAGTF. The CDR3 bases are TGTGCCAGCAGCGCTCGACAGGGGGCGGGCACCTTC.

This clonotype was detected only a few times. The rearrangement joins TRBV12-3 or TRBV12-4 to TRBJ2-7; weak D call: TRBD1 (6 bases). The V end lost 1 base, the J end lost 0 bases, and 16 bases lay between the germline ends. The CDR3 loop spans 17 amino acids. CDR3 coding DNA: TGTGCCAGCAGTTTAGAAGGACAGCAAGGGTTCTCCTACGAGCAGTACTTC. It yields the protein CASSLEGQQGFSYEQYF.

This clonotype was seen a few times. This chain joins TRBV28 and TRBJ1-5, with TRBD1 matching 7 bases. This CDR3 is built from 15 residues. J lost 5 bases, V lost 6 bases, and 10 bases had no gene match. Germline V gene lookup returns CDR1 MDHEN and CDR2 SYDVKM. The DNA of the CDR3 is TGTGCCAGCAGGGGGCTTGACAGGGACGATCAGCCCCAGCATTTT. It yields the protein CASRGLDRDDQPQHF.

The rearrangement links TRBV6-2 or TRBV6-3 to TRBJ1-5; no reliable D call. The V gene's germline CDR1 is MNHEY and CDR2 SVGEGT. This CDR3 region has 15 residues. V shed 2 bases and J shed 1 base, with 9 bases lying between them. The CDR3 loop is CASSYAQGSNQPQHF. The DNA of the CDR3 is TGTGCCAGCAGTTACGCACAAGGGAGCAATCAGCCCCAGCATTTT.

The V and J genes are TRBV5-1 and TRBJ2-4; D unresolved. The J call may be wrong; the DNA end is better matched by TRBJ2-7. Per the germline V gene, CDR1 is SGHRS and CDR2 is YFSETQ. This CDR3 has 16 residues. This CDR3 is CASSLASQLPSYEQYF. Written as DNA, the CDR3 is TGCGCCAGCAGCTTGGCCAGCCAGCTTCCCTCCTACGAGCAGTACTTC.

This clonotype has a count of ten or more. The rearrangement joins TRBV7-6 to TRBJ2-3; 7 positions agree with TRBD1. Germline V gene lookup returns CDR1 SGHVS and CDR2 FNYEAQ. Trimming at V came to 6 bases and at J to 1 base, leaving 4 bases not matched to a gene. The CDR3 is 14 amino acids. The CDR3 nucleotides are TGTGCCAGCAGTTGGACAGGCGGCACAGATACGCAGTATTTT. Translating gives CASSWTGGTDTQYF.

V and J are TRBV7-9 and TRBJ2-7; 9 nucleotides agree with TRBD1. CDR3 length equals 14 residues. From germline, CDR1 is SEHNR and CDR2 FQNEAQ (reference sequence). J was trimmed by 2 bases and V by 7 bases; bases with no gene match: 6. The CDR3 sequence: CASMSRDRAYEQYF. The CDR3 coding sequence is TGTGCCAGCATGTCCCGGGACAGGGCCTACGAGCAGTACTTC.

This chain uses TRBV7-8 with TRBJ2-5, with 8 positions matching TRBD2. The J segment lost 0 bases and the V segment lost 4 bases, leaving 7 bases of the junction unmatched. This CDR3 spans 16 amino acids. CDR1 is SGHVS, CDR2 FQNEAQ, per germline. The CDR3 loop reads CASSSRRLANQETQYF. The DNA of the CDR3 is TGTGCCAGCAGCTCCCGGCGACTAGCGAACCAAGAGACCCAGTACTTC.

The chain links TRBV7-3 to TRBJ2-2; TRBD2 aligns across 10 bases. CDR3 size: 19 residues. Trimming at V came to 2 bases and at J to 3 bases, leaving 12 bases not matched to a gene. Germline CDR1 SGHTA, CDR2 FQGTGA. The CDR3 reads CASSLSASGGPGDTGELFF. Written as DNA, the CDR3 is TGTGCCAGCAGCTTATCCGCTAGCGGGGGCCCCGGGGACACCGGGGAGCTGTTTTTT. The full variable domain, in which reference TRBV7-3 and TRBJ2-2 provide the parts outside the CDR3, is GAGVSQTPSNKVTEKGKYVELRCDPISGHTALYWYRQSLGQGPEFLIYFQGTGAADDSGLPNDRFFAVRPEGSVSTLKIQRTERGDSAVYLCASSLSASGGPGDTGELFFGEGSRLTVL.

J is TRBJ1-1 and V is TRBV2, with a tentative D call TRBD1 (5 bases). Between the trimmed V and J ends, which lost 10 bases and 0 bases, there was a span of 12 bases. Germline CDR1 SNHLY, CDR2 FYNNEI. The CDR3 extends over 13 amino acids. The CDR3 DNA reads as TGTGCCACACAACAGGTACTGAACACTGAAGCTTTCTTT. It specifies CATQQVLNTEAFF. Variable domain in full (rest from reference TRBV2 and TRBJ1-1): EPEVTQTPSHQVTQMGQEVILRCVPISNHLYFYWYRQILGQKVEFLVSFYNNEISEKSEIFDDQFSVERPDGSNFTLKIRSTKLEDSAMYFCATQQVLNTEAFFGQGTRLTVV.

The genes are TRBV7-2 and TRBJ2-5; 10 nucleotides agree with TRBD2. The DNA end is more similar to TRBJ2-7, so the J call may be wrong. Germline CDR1 is SGHTA and CDR2 is FQGNSA. The CDR3 contains 14 residues. CDR3 bases: TGTGCCAGCAGCTACCGGACTAGCGGATACGAGCAGTACTTC. Its protein product is CASSYRTSGYEQYF.

The chain joins TRBV6-6 to TRBJ2-5, with D perhaps TRBD2 (7 bases). This CDR3 comprises 16 residues. In germline, CDR1 is MNHNY, CDR2 SVGAGI (reference sequence). V lost 5 bases, J lost 5 bases, and 21 bases lay in between. CDR3 DNA sequence: TGTGCCAGCAGTCCCTCGGGGGCTTACGGGGGGGAGACCCAGTACTTC. Residues: CASSPSGAYGGETQYF.

The genes are TRBV5-6 and TRBJ1-1; 7 bases map to TRBD1. The germline V gene encodes CDR1 SGHDT and CDR2 YYEEEE. V was clipped by 2 bases and J by 10 bases; unmatched bases: 5. This CDR3 region has 12 residues. The CDR3 DNA follows: TGTGCCAGCAGCTTCGGGACAGTTACAGCTTTCTTT. Translating gives CASSFGTVTAFF.

The V call is TRBV2, the J call TRBJ2-3; tentatively, D is TRBD1 (6 bases). The V and J ends lost 9 bases and 4 bases respectively, with 11 bases between them. The CDR3 has 12 residues. Germline V CDR1 and CDR2: SNHLY, FYNNEI. CDR3: CASNGQPDTQYF. The CDR3 coding sequence is TGTGCCAGTAACGGACAGCCAGATACGCAGTATTTT.

As to this clonotype: Mismatch with germline at one junction end may stem from a read error. This sequence joins TRBV6-1 and TRBJ2-7; D is undetermined. The CDR3 has 14 residues. Germline-derived CDR1 and CDR2 are MNHNS and SASEGT. The CDR3 DNA reads TGTACCAGCAGGTCGGGCCTTAGCTCCTACGAGCAGTACTTC. It codes for CTSRSGLSSYEQYF.

The genes are TRBV7-9 and TRBJ2-7; possibly TRBD1 for D (8 bases). Looked up from germline, CDR1 is SEHNR and CDR2 is FQNEAQ (reference sequence). CDR3 length: 15 amino acids. Deletions cut 5 bases from V and 4 bases from J, with 18 bases between. The CDR3 loop reads CASSPRTGRAYEQYF. Written as DNA, the CDR3 is TGTGCCAGCAGCCCTAGGACAGGGAGGGCGTACGAGCAGTACTTC.

This clonotype appeared a few times. The rearrangement joins TRBV7-6 to TRBJ2-3; perhaps TRBD1 as D (6 bases). This CDR3 is 17 amino acids long. Germline CDR1 SGHVS, CDR2 FNYEAQ. Trimming took 4 bases from V and 0 from J, leaving 17 bases between them. The CDR3 bases are TGTGCCAGCAGCTACCGGGACACCGATTACAGCACAGATACGCAGTATTTT. It encodes CASSYRDTDYSTDTQYF.